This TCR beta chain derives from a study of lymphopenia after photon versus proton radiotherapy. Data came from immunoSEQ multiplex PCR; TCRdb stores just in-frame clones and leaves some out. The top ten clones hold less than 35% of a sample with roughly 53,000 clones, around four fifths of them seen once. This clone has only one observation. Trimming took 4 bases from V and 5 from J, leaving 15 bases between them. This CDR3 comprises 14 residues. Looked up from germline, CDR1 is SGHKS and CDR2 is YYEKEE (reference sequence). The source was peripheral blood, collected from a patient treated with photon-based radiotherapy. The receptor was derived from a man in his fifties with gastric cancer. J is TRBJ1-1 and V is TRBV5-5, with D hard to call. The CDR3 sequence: CASSPISGGTEAFF. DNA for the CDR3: TGTGCCAGCAGCCCGATTTCGGGTGGGACTGAAGCTTTCTTT.